The 12 T cell receptor beta chains presented below share a single source sample, sequenced in a study of blood T cell repertoires in COVID-19. Assay used: immunoSEQ multiplex PCR; TCRdb lists only in-frame clones, some missing. This table holds 380,000 or so clones, 86% found once. The specimen was peripheral blood. The receptors shown here come from an older woman with COVID-19, enrolled during active disease.

The chain recombines TRBV29-1 with TRBJ1-1; perhaps TRBD1 as D (6 bases). CDR3 size: 14 residues. Germline CDR1 SQVTM, CDR2 ANQGSEA. The V end was cut by 7 bases, the J end by 10 bases, with 25 bases between. The CDR3 nucleotides are TGCAGCGCTCGGGCAGGGGATTGGTACGTCGGAGCTTTCTTT. This encodes CSARAGDWYVGAFF.

V is TRBV6-2 or TRBV6-3 and J is TRBJ2-6; D gene ambiguous. V lost 6 bases and J lost 12, with 15 bases in between. Germline CDR1 MNHEY, CDR2 SVGEGT. The CDR3 totals 13 residues. The CDR3 loop is CASSQRLDFVLTF. As DNA, the CDR3 is TGTGCCAGCAGCCAAAGACTGGATTTCGTCCTGACTTTC.

The genes are TRBV5-1 and TRBJ2-7, with 10 bases that match TRBD1. J was trimmed by 5 bases and V by 2 bases; bases with no gene match: 7. Germline CDR1 SGHRS, CDR2 YFSETQ. There are 15 residues in the CDR3. CDR3 DNA: TGCGCCAGCAGCTTTTCCGGGACAGGGGTAAACGAGCAGTACTTC. Its protein product is CASSFSGTGVNEQYF. Full variable domain (outside the CDR3, taken from reference TRBV5-1 and TRBJ2-7): KAGVTQTPRYLIKTRGQQVTLSCSPISGHRSVSWYQQTPGQGLQFLFEYFSETQRNKGNFPGRFSGRQFSNSRSEMNVSTLELGDSALYLCASSFSGTGVNEQYFGPGTRLTVT.

This clone was detected only a few times. The chain employs TRBV7-9 and TRBJ2-5, with 7 bases matching TRBD1. The germline CDR1 and CDR2 sequences are SEHNR and FQNEAQ (reference sequence). V lost 5 bases, J lost 7 bases, and 7 bases stayed unmatched. The CDR3 runs to 13 residues. CDR3 amino acids: CASSPTGSGTQYF. The CDR3 DNA sequence: TGTGCCAGCAGCCCGACAGGGAGTGGGACCCAGTACTTC. The whole variable domain, remainder taken from reference TRBV7-9 and TRBJ2-5, is DTGVSQNPRHKITKRGQNVTFRCDPISEHNRLYWYRQTLGQGPEFLTYFQNEAQLEKSRLLSDRFSAERPKGSFSTLEIQRTEQGDSAMYLCASSPTGSGTQYFGPGTRLLVL.

The chain is built from TRBV7-2 and TRBJ2-1; the D gene is possibly TRBD2 (5 bases). The germline V gene encodes CDR1 SGHTA and CDR2 FQGNSA. The CDR3 length is 15 residues. V dropped 4 bases and J dropped 8 bases, with 18 bases sitting between them. The DNA for the CDR3 is TGTGCCAGCAGCTCAAGCGGTCCGAAGATTTATGAGCAGTTCTTC. It translates to CASSSSGPKIYEQFF.

This rearrangement joins TRBV4-1 to TRBJ2-7; maybe TRBD1 (5 bases). Germline CDR1 reads MGHRA; CDR2 reads YSYEKL. This CDR3 comprises 15 residues. With 0 bases removed from V and 1 base from J, the gap between germline ends came to 10 bases. CDR3 amino acids: CASSQERQGSYEQYF. The CDR3 coding sequence is TGCGCCAGCAGCCAAGAACGTCAGGGTTCCTACGAGCAGTACTTC.

This sequence joins TRBV6-6 and TRBJ1-5; D is ambiguous. This CDR3 region has 13 residues. CDR1 and CDR2 from the germline V gene are MNHNY and SVGAGI (reference sequence). Trimming stripped 5 bases from V and 0 bases from J, with 5 bases between. DNA of the CDR3: TGTGCCAGCAGTCTAGATAGCAATCAGCCCCAGCATTTT. This gives the protein CASSLDSNQPQHF.

This rearrangement joins TRBV7-6 to TRBJ1-2, with 8 bases matching TRBD1. V trimming: 6 bases; J trimming: 5 bases; junction bases outside the gene matches: 11. Germline CDR1 and CDR2: SGHVS and FNYEAQ. The CDR3 runs to 15 residues. The CDR3: CASSPPGQEQYGYTF. The DNA for the CDR3 is TGTGCCAGCAGTCCCCCGGGACAGGAGCAATATGGCTACACCTTC.

This rearrangement joins TRBV19 to TRBJ1-2, with TRBD1 matching over 7 bases. Germline trimming cut 5 bases from V and 2 bases from J; bases unmatched to any gene: 5. The CDR3 spans 14 residues. The germline gives CDR1 LNHDA, CDR2 SQIVND (reference sequence). CDR3 sequence: CASSRLGQNYGYTF. Here the CDR3 DNA reads TGTGCCAGTAGTCGGCTGGGACAGAACTATGGCTACACCTTC.

This clone was counted once. The gene calls are TRBV2 and TRBJ2-7; D remains unclear. V was cut by 6 bases and J by 2 bases, with 11 bases left in between. This CDR3 spans 13 amino acids. Germline loops: CDR1 SNHLY, CDR2 FYNNEI. In DNA, the CDR3 is TGTGCCAGCAGACCCACAAGAACCTACGAGCAGTACTTC. Amino acids: CASRPTRTYEQYF.

The genes are TRBV6-5 and TRBJ1-4, with TRBD1 as a possible D gene (5 bases). The CDR3 length is 14 residues. Germline V gene data show CDR1 as MNHEY and CDR2 as SVGAGI. Trimming left V 5 bases short and J 0 bases short, with 7 bases between. The CDR3 nucleotides read TGTGCCAGCAGTCGACAGCCAACTAATGAAAAACTGTTTTTT. It codes for CASSRQPTNEKLFF.

The CDR3 loop reads CASSTSGREQFF. CDR3 DNA sequence: TGTGCCAGTAGTACCTCTGGGAGGGAGCAGTTCTTC. This rearrangement joins TRBV19 to TRBJ2-1; possible D gene TRBD2, 6 bases. Trimming stripped 4 bases from V and 10 bases from J, with 11 bases between. CDR3 length: 12 amino acids. The V gene's germline CDR1 is LNHDA and CDR2 SQIVND (reference sequence).